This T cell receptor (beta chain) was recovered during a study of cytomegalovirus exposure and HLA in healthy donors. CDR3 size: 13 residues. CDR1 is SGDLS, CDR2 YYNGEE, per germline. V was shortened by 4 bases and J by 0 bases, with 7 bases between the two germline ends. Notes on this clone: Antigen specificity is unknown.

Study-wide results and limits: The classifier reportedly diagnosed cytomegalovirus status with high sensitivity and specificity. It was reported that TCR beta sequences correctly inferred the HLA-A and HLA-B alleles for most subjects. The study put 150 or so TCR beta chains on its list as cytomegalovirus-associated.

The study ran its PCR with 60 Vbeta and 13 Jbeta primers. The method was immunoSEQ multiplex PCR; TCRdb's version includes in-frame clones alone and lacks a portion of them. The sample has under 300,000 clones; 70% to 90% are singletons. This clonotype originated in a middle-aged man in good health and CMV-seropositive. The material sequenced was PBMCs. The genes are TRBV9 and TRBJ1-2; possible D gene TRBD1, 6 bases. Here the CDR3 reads CASSQGSNYGYTF. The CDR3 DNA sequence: TGTGCCAGCAGCCAGGGGTCTAACTATGGCTACACCTTC.